This T cell receptor beta chain was profiled in a study of CXCR4 blockade with PD-1 therapy in pancreatic cancer. The CDR3 has 15 residues. Trimming removed 5 bases from V and 5 bases from J, with 16 bases in between. Germline V gene data show CDR1 as SGHNT and CDR2 as YENEEA. This clone qualifies as large. The antigen remains undetermined. Produced via immunoSEQ multiplex PCR; TCRdb's table is partial and in-frame only. Among several hundred clones, approximately 30% were seen once, and the ten largest hold 14%. Study conclusions and caveats: Frequent tumor clones were encoded by many distinct rearrangements, suggesting shared antigens.

This rearrangement joins TRBV11-3 to TRBJ2-1, with D possibly TRBD1 on 6 matching bases. This sequence was found in a human donor with pancreatic ductal adenocarcinoma. The sequenced sample was tumor tissue. The CDR3 bases are TGTGCCAGCAGCCCCGGCAGGGGAGTGAACAATGAGCAGTTCTTC. It specifies CASSPGRGVNNEQFF.